The entry below gives a single TCR beta chain sequence along with its context. This clonotype was counted many times. This receptor's antigen is unknown. It has no much larger one-base neighbor in the sample; base qualities were not kept. Read against the paper, the sample's treatment or condition label means: live attenuated yellow fever vaccine strain. Two biological replicates of bulk PBMCs were collected at each blood-draw timepoint. PBMCs were isolated from peripheral blood using a standard Ficoll-Paque protocol. RNA was extracted with TriZol from bulk PBMCs, CD4 and CD8 fractions, and dextramer-positive and dextramer-negative fractions. TCR cDNA was synthesized by 5'RACE template switching, through which a universal primer site and unique molecular identifiers were introduced. cDNA synthesis was primed from both the TCR alpha and TCR beta constant segments. Two PCR steps were used to amplify libraries, with sample barcodes and sequencing adapters being added in the second step. Sequencing of libraries was performed on Illumina HiSeq 2500 (2x100 bp) or NovaSeq (2x150 bp). The original methods were these. MIGEC handled demultiplexing of reads and collapsing into UMI consensus sequences, while MiXCR performed V(D)J alignment. Clonotypes responding to the vaccine were identified with edgeR on replicate PBMC samples, with the criteria of FDR below 0.01 and a log2 fold change above 5 up to day 15. Each bulk clonotype was labeled CD4 or CD8 based on which sequenced repertoire, CD4 or CD8, contained the clonotype at higher abundance. Through fastp at Q25 and MiXCR, TCRdb rebuilt clones from the public reads, retaining in-frame beta chains. Each entry is one CDR3 protein sequence, shown with its most common DNA and genes. In this record, the V and J calls reflect TCRdb's handling and not the investigators' own analysis. This sample lists approximately 300,000 distinct CDR3 sequences; around 7% were detected once. Jointly, the top ten make up about 18% of the sample.

This sample is drawn from a study of T cells after yellow fever vaccination (dated by TCRdb to 2018 to 2020). As for the study more broadly: Libraries from fractions with low cell numbers were prepared with the SMART-Seq v4 Ultra Low Input RNA kit. To track T-cell clones before and after primary and booster YFV17D yellow fever vaccination, bulk TCR alpha and beta repertoires were sequenced longitudinally. Two healthy male donors, one aged 18 to 29 and one aged 30 to 40 years, made up the cohort. Blood was drawn at multiple timepoints before and after primary and secondary immunization, with bulk PBMC replicates and cell subsets isolated. The research as a whole found: The study included only two donors, which limits how far the findings can be generalized. Most clones expanded after primary vaccination were re-detected after the booster (96% of CD4 and approximately 88% of CD8), suggesting broad memory maintenance. Compared with the primary T-cell response, the secondary T-cell response was weaker but faster, peaking on day 5 rather than day 15. A small share of clonotypes was detected in both CD4 and CD8 compartments, with the overlap likely arising from convergent recombination. Because abundant contaminating clonotypes from the bulk population could be contained in FACS-sorted repertoires, computational filtering was required.

V was cut back by 7 bases and J by 2 bases, leaving a gap of 16 bases between them. Measured from the cysteine to the phenylalanine, the CDR3 is 15 residues long. The DNA shown is the 45-base CDR3, in frame from base 1. The CDR1 and CDR2 encoded by the germline V gene (reference sequence) are SEHNR and FQNEAQ. The starting material was PBMCs, obtained around 45 days after the first yellow fever vaccination. The sequence is built from TRBV7-9 and TRBJ2-3; too little of a D gene remains to name it. The receptor's source is a man aged 18 to 35 who received the YFV17D yellow fever vaccine. Read as DNA, the sequence is TGTGCCAGCACCCGCTATGAGGAGACCACAGATACGCAGTATTTT. Its protein product is CASTRYEETTDTQYF.